This T cell receptor (beta chain) is drawn from a study of T cells in Graves' hyperthyroidism and ophthalmopathy. Amplified TCR beta CDR3 regions derived from RNA transcripts. The TCR CDR3 was amplified in a first-round RT-PCR using the HTBI primer set. A single record per CDR3 protein comes from TCRdb applying MiXCR to the multiplex PCR reads. The sample holds hundreds of thousands of distinct CDR3 sequences, roughly 15% seen once. CDR3 length: 16 amino acids. In germline, CDR1 is SGHVS, CDR2 FNYEAQ. The V segment lost 0 bases and the J segment 4 bases; nucleotides outside the gene matches: 6. The source material was blood. This receptor was taken from a woman in her 50s with Graves' ophthalmopathy. The V call is TRBV7-6, the J call TRBJ1-3; 7 bases line up with TRBD1. CDR3 residues: CASSLARGGLGNTIYF. The DNA for the CDR3 is TGTGCCAGCAGCTTAGCAAGAGGGGGCTTGGGAAACACCATATATTTT.